This TCR beta chain was sequenced for a study of OX40 agonist ivuxolimab in advanced cancers. About the investigation overall: Ivuxolimab was a fully human IgG2 agonistic monoclonal antibody targeting the costimulatory receptor OX40 (CD134). Intravenous ivuxolimab was administered to patients every 2 weeks at six dose levels: 0.01, 0.1, 0.3, 1.5, 3 and 10 mg/kg. Of the approximately 50 dose-escalation patients, hepatocellular carcinoma was present in some 19, melanoma in roughly 15, renal cell carcinoma in 9 and head and neck cancer in 9. In the dose-escalation cohort, around four fifths of patients were male, and the mean age was approximately 64 years, with a range of about 23 to 90. Patients were allowed to have had prior anti-PD-1, anti-PD-L1 or anti-CTLA-4 therapy, and around two fifths of the dose-escalation patients had been treated with checkpoint inhibitors. Partial responses occurred in three dose-escalation patients: two with cutaneous melanoma and one with hepatocellular carcinoma. Peripheral TCRbeta sequencing was intended to test whether TCR sequence diversity was altered and clonal T-cell expansion was caused by ivuxolimab. The paper reports the monotherapy dose-escalation portion (N of about 50 patients) of the phase I ivuxolimab trial.

The CDR3 covers 12 residues, taking in both the cysteine and the phenylalanine. Only the CDR3 portion is preserved as DNA: 36 bases, with reading frame beginning at the first base. The germline ends are 8 bases apart after V is trimmed by 1 base and J by 7 bases. Reading the germline V gene gives CDR1 SGHRS and CDR2 YFSETQ. Broad study findings and their caveats: At doses of 0.1 to 3.0 mg/kg, clonal expansion of both CD4+ and CD8+ blood T cells was observed from baseline to week 6. After ivuxolimab, expanded clones were on average more numerous among CD8+ T cells than among CD4+ T cells. Low levels of normalized T-cell clonal expansion were also seen in some patients who did not respond. The antigen specificity of the clonally expanded peripheral T cells was not determined. Partial responders in the 0.1-3.0 mg/kg groups had among the lowest normalized peripheral clonal expansion, especially among CD8+ T cells.

On this clone itself: There is no known antigen for this receptor. The input lacks base qualities; no much larger clone sits a single base away.

To sequence the TCRbeta CDR3 region, genomic DNA was isolated from the sorted cells. TCRbeta CDR3 regions were sequenced using the immunoSEQ Assay. Here the immuneACCESS table is served through TCRdb, limited to in-frame sequences with V and J called. Missing clones are a known gap in these copies; in checked studies unresolved V genes cover under half, and the rest lacks a known reason. This sample has approximately 62,000 clones in its table, and about 92% of those were observed once. Of the sample, 13% falls within the top ten clones. Patients with autoimmune disease history or receiving systemic immunosuppression were excluded from the trial. In every dose cohort, peripheral blood was drawn for TCR sequencing at baseline, cycle 4 day 1, and cycle 7 day 1. The samples were drawn from a first-in-human, open-label, multicenter phase I dose-escalation trial of ivuxolimab. Adults with locally advanced or metastatic head and neck squamous cell, hepatocellular, melanoma or renal cell carcinoma were enrolled in the trial. Before TCR sequencing, CD4+ T cells and CD8+ T cells from peripheral blood were sorted into separate populations.

This chain is built from TRBV5-1 and TRBJ1-1; TRBD1 is perhaps the D gene, given 6 matching bases. The specimen was CD4+ or CD8+ T cells sorted from blood, collected in a trial of the OX40 agonist ivuxolimab. The TCR originated in an adult with an advanced solid tumor such as melanoma, head and neck, liver or kidney cancer. The CDR3 is CASSLKGHEAFF. The bases read TGCGCCAGCAGCTTGAAGGGACATGAAGCTTTCTTT.